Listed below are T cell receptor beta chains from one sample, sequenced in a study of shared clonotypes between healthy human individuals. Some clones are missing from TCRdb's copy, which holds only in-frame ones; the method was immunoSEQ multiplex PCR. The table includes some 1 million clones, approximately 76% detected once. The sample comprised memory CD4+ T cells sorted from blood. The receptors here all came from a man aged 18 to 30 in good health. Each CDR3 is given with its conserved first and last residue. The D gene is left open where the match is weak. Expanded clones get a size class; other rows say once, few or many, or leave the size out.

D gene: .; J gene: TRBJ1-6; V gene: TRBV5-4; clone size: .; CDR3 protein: CASSTKTEGSPLHF; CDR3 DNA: TGTGCCAGCAGCACTAAAACGGAAGGGTCTCCCCTCCACTTT
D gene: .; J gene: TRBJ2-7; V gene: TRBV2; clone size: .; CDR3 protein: CARGRSSYEQYF; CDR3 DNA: TGTGCCAGAGGGCGTAGCTCCTACGAGCAGTACTTC
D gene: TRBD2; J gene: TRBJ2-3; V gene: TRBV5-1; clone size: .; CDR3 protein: CASSGTSSVTDTQYF; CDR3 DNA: TGCGCCAGCTCCGGGACTAGCTCGGTCACAGATACGCAGTATTTT
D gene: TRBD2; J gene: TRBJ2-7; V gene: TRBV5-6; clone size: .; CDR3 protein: CASSPAGGAAGAYEQYF; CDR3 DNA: TGTGCCAGCAGCCCGGCTGGGGGAGCAGCGGGGGCCTACGAGCAGTACTTC
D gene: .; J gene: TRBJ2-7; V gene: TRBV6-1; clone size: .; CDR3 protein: CASSDRRGSRYF; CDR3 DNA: TGTGCCAGCAGTGATCGTCGAGGGTCTAGGTACTTC
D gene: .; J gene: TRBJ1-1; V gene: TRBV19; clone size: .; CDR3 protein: CASSLQQGTEAFF; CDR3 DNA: TGTGCCAGTAGTTTACAGCAGGGGACTGAAGCTTTCTTT
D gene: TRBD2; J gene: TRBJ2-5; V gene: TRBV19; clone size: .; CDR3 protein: CASSRNLAGVQETQYF; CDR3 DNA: TGTGCCAGTAGTCGGAACTTAGCGGGAGTGCAAGAGACCCAGTACTTC
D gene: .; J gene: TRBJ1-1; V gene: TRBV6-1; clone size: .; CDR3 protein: CASSKTGNTEAFF; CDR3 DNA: TGTGCCAGCAGTAAAACAGGGAACACTGAAGCTTTCTTT
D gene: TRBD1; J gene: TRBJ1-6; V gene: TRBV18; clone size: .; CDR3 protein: CASSPDRVTYEQYF; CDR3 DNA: TGTGCCAGCTCACCGGACAGGGTAACCTACGAGCAGTACTTT
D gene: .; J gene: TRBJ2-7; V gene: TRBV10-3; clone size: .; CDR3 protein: CAISESNREYEQYF; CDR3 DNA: TGTGCCATCAGTGAGTCCAATCGGGAATACGAGCAGTACTTC
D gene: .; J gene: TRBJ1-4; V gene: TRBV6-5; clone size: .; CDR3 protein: CASSYSGRRVKEKLFF; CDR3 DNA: TGTGCCAGCAGTTACTCGGGACGGAGGGTGAAGGAAAAACTGTTTTTT
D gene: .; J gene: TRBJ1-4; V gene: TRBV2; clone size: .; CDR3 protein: CASMRPVDFLEKLFF; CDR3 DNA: TGTGCCAGCATGCGTCCCGTTGACTTTCTGGAAAAACTGTTTTTT
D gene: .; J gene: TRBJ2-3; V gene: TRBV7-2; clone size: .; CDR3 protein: CASSLEVRSTDTQYF; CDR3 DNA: TGTGCCAGCAGCTTAGAAGTCAGGAGCACAGATACGCAGTATTTT
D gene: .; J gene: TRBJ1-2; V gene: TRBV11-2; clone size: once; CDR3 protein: CASSSTGGYGYTF; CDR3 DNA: TGTGCCAGCAGCTCCACGGGGGGCTACGGCTACACCTTC
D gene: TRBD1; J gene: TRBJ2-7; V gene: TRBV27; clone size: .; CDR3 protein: CASSSGTGVYSEQYF; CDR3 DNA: TGTGCCAGCAGTTCCGGGACAGGGGTATACAGCGAGCAGTACTTC
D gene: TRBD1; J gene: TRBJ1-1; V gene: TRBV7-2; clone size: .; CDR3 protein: CASSSQGMAEAFF; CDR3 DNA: TGTGCCAGCAGCTCACAGGGGATGGCTGAAGCTTTCTTT
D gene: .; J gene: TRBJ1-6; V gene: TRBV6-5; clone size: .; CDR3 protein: CASSAMGGGNSPLHF; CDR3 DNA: TGTGCCAGCAGCGCAATGGGGGGCGGTAATTCACCCCTCCACTTT
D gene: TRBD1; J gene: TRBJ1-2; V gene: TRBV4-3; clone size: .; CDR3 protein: CASSQSTTGAAYGYTF; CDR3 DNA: TGCGCCAGCAGCCAAAGCACTACAGGGGCGGCCTATGGCTACACCTTC
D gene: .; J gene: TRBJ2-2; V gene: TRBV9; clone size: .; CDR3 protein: CASSTGPSGTGELFF; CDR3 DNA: TGTGCCAGCAGCACAGGTCCCTCGGGCACCGGGGAGCTGTTTTTT
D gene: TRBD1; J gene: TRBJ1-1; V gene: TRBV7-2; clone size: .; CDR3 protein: CASSLVQGAAVQAFF; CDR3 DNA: TGTGCCAGCAGCTTAGTCCAGGGGGCGGCCGTGCAAGCTTTCTTT
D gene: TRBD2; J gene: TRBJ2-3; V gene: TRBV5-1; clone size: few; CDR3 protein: CASGMAGGPTDTQYF; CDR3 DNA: TGCGCCAGCGGAATGGCGGGAGGGCCGACAGATACGCAGTATTTT
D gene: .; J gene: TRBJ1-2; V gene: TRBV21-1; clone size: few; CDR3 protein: CASSNGGQILLSGYTF; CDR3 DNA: TGTGCCAGCAGCAATGGCGGACAGATCCTTTTAAGTGGCTACACCTTC
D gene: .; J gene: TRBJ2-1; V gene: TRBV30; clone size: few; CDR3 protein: CAWSVLLNNEQFF; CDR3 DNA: TGTGCCTGGAGTGTACTCCTGAACAATGAGCAGTTCTTC
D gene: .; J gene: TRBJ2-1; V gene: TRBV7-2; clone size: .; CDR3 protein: CASSLSPGFEQFF; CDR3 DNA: TGTGCCAGCAGCCTCAGCCCGGGTTTCGAGCAGTTCTTC
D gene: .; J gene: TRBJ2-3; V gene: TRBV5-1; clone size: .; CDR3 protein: CASSSTGTDTQYF; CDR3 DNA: TGCGCCAGCAGCTCAACCGGGACAGATACGCAGTATTTT